This is a list of T cell receptor beta chains from one sample in a study of CD8 T cells in Susac syndrome. MiXCR was run by TCRdb on the immunoSEQ multiplex PCR reads, yielding one entry per CDR3 protein. Of 95,000 to 150,000 distinct CDR3 sequences listed, roughly 94% were seen once; the top ten hold around 0.27%. The sequenced material came from CD8+ T cells from PBMCs. The source of these receptors is a human donor with Susac syndrome. The CDR3 runs from the conserved cysteine through the conserved F or W. A D gene is named only where the DNA matches it firmly. A row's size may be missing; if present it is once, few, many or a size class.

clone size	V gene	J gene	D gene	CDR3 DNA	CDR3 protein
-	TRBV9	TRBJ2-1	-	TGTGCCAGCAGCGTAGTGGGGGGCGCTTTCGATGAGCAGTTCTTC	CASSVVGGAFDEQFF
-	TRBV29-1	TRBJ1-5	-	TGCAGCGTTGCCGGGCGGTCAGGGCCCGGGCAGCCCCAGCATTTT	CSVAGRSGPGQPQHF
-	TRBV5-6	TRBJ2-7	TRBD2	TGTGCCAGCAGCTTCCCGGGGGGCTCCTACGAGCAGTACTTC	CASSFPGGSYEQYF
-	TRBV4-3	TRBJ2-7	-	TGCGCCAGCAGCCCTGCGGCCAGTACCTCCTACGAGCAGTACTTC	CASSPAASTSYEQYF
-	TRBV5-6	TRBJ2-7	TRBD1	TGTGCCAGCAGCGGGACAGGGGGCCACGAGCAGTACTTC	CASSGTGGHEQYF
-	TRBV9	TRBJ2-1	-	TGTGCCAGCAGCGCCACAGGGAGCTCCTACAATGAGCAGTTCTTC	CASSATGSSYNEQFF
-	TRBV7-2	TRBJ2-3	-	TGTGCCAGCAGCTTCCACGGGGATACGCAGTATTTT	CASSFHGDTQYF
-	TRBV9	TRBJ2-1	TRBD2	TGTGCCAGCAGCGGGACTAGCGGGGGGGCCTACAATGAGCAGTTCTTC	CASSGTSGGAYNEQFF
-	TRBV7-6	TRBJ1-2	TRBD1	TGTGCCAGCAGTCCGGGACAGGGGGTTGCGGGCTACACCTTC	CASSPGQGVAGYTF
-	TRBV4-1	TRBJ2-5	-	TGCGCCAGCAGCCCCAGGGGTCCGCAAGAGACCCAGTACTTC	CASSPRGPQETQYF
-	TRBV7-9	TRBJ2-3	TRBD1	TGTGCCAGCAGCTTAGCGGACAGGGTTCCAGATACGCAGTATTTT	CASSLADRVPDTQYF
once	TRBV6-6	TRBJ1-2	-	TGTGCCAGCAGTTACTCAGAAACCTATGGCTACACCTTC	CASSYSETYGYTF
-	TRBV4-3	TRBJ2-7	-	TGCGCCAGCAGCCAAGATTCCGCCGGAGCCTACGAGCAGTACTTC	CASSQDSAGAYEQYF
-	TRBV9	TRBJ2-7	TRBD2	TGTGCCAGCAGCGTAGAAGCGGGAAGCTACGAGCAGTACTTC	CASSVEAGSYEQYF
-	TRBV5-6	TRBJ2-5	-	TGTGCCAGCAGCCCGGAGGTTGACGAGACCCAGTACTTC	CASSPEVDETQYF
-	TRBV9	TRBJ1-6	-	TGTGCCAGCAGCGTGGGGGGCGGGGGTTCACCCCTCCACTTT	CASSVGGGGSPLHF
-	TRBV13	TRBJ2-7	-	TGTGCCAGCAGCTCCCGGACAGATATCTACGAGCAGTACTTC	CASSSRTDIYEQYF
-	TRBV30	TRBJ1-6	-	TGTGCCTGGAGTCCCATCGGGTCCTATAATTCACCCCTCCACTTT	CAWSPIGSYNSPLHF
-	TRBV11-2	TRBJ2-1	-	TGTGCCAGCAGCCTAACCGGTAGGGGGGCAGACTACAATGAGCAGTTCTTC	CASSLTGRGADYNEQFF
-	TRBV27	TRBJ2-3	-	TGTGCCAGCAGTTCCCTAGCGAAGGATACGCAGTATTTT	CASSSLAKDTQYF
once	TRBV6-5	TRBJ1-1	-	TGTGCCAGCGGCTGGGCGGGCACTGAAGCTTTCTTT	CASGWAGTEAFF
-	TRBV4-3	TRBJ2-3	TRBD2	TGCGCCAGCAGCCCATCAGTTGTTAGCGGGTCCTTCAGCACAGATACGCAGTATTTT	CASSPSVVSGSFSTDTQYF
-	TRBV25-1	TRBJ1-3	-	TGTGCCAGCAGTCGAGACGCTGAAAACACCATATATTTT	CASSRDAENTIYF
-	TRBV9	TRBJ1-5	-	TGTGCCAGCAGCGATAGGGACACCAGGCAGCCCCAGCATTTT	CASSDRDTRQPQHF
-	TRBV13	TRBJ2-5	TRBD2	TGTGCCAGCAGCTTAGTGTCTAGCGGGGGGGAAGAGACCCAGTACTTC	CASSLVSSGGEETQYF
once	TRBV10-3	TRBJ2-7	TRBD1	TGTGCCATCAGTGGGGACAGCCCGACGACCTCCGAGCAGTACTTC	CAISGDSPTTSEQYF
-	TRBV7-2	TRBJ2-1	-	TGTGCCAGCAGCTTAAAGCGGAACGAGCAGTTCTTC	CASSLKRNEQFF
-	TRBV20-1	TRBJ2-1	TRBD1	TGCAGTGCTAGAGAGGGACAGGGGCACTACAATGAGCAGTTCTTC	CSAREGQGHYNEQFF
-	TRBV29-1	TRBJ1-2	-	TGCAGCGTTGACGGGGGGGTGTCCTATGGCTACACCTTC	CSVDGGVSYGYTF
-	TRBV29-1	TRBJ2-7	TRBD2	TGCAGCGTTGAGGGACTAGCGGAGACCTACGAGCAGTACTTC	CSVEGLAETYEQYF
once	TRBV7-2	TRBJ2-7	TRBD1	TGTGCCAGCAGCCTTTGGACAGGGGCGGCCTACGAGCAGTACTTC	CASSLWTGAAYEQYF
-	TRBV9	TRBJ2-2	-	TGTGCCAGCAGCGTAGGGGTCGCGAACACCGGGGAGCTGTTTTTT	CASSVGVANTGELFF
-	TRBV7-9	TRBJ1-2	TRBD1	TGTGCCAGCAGCCCTGGACAGGGAGGCTACACCTTC	CASSPGQGGYTF
-	TRBV6-5	TRBJ1-5	TRBD1	TGTGCCAGCAGTGGGGACAGGGGGCTTCAGCCCCAGCATTTT	CASSGDRGLQPQHF
-	TRBV6-5	TRBJ2-5	-	TGTGCCAGCAGTTTTGAGACTAGTAGCGGGACCCAGTACTTC	CASSFETSSGTQYF
-	TRBV4-1	TRBJ1-4	TRBD1	TGCGCCAGCAGCCCGAGGACAGGGTCGGATGAAAAACTGTTTTTT	CASSPRTGSDEKLFF
once	TRBV29-1	TRBJ2-7	-	TGCAGCGCTGAAGGGAGTGGCGAATCCTACGAGCAGTACTTC	CSAEGSGESYEQYF
-	TRBV19	TRBJ2-1	-	TGTGCCAGTAGTATAGATTTGGAGAGTGGTGAGCAGTTCTTC	CASSIDLESGEQFF
-	TRBV13	TRBJ2-5	-	TGTGCCAGCAGCTTGAGTACGTCCCAAGGGACCCAGTACTTC	CASSLSTSQGTQYF
-	TRBV27	TRBJ2-3	-	TGTGCCAGCAGTCCACGGGTAGCAGGCACAGATACGCAGTATTTT	CASSPRVAGTDTQYF
-	TRBV7-9	TRBJ1-2	-	TGTGCCAGCAGCTTAGCGGTTCCCTATGGCTACACCTTC	CASSLAVPYGYTF